The 18 T cell receptor beta chains presented below share a single source sample, sequenced in a study of OX40 agonist ivuxolimab in advanced cancers. Some clones are missing from TCRdb's copy, which holds only in-frame ones; the method was immunoSEQ multiplex PCR. Of 15,000 to 20,000 clones listed, about two thirds were seen once; the top ten hold 24%. The source material was CD4+ or CD8+ T cells sorted from blood, sampled in a trial of the OX40 agonist ivuxolimab. The source is an adult with an advanced solid tumor such as melanoma, head and neck, liver or kidney cancer.

In its sample, this clone is medium-sized. J is TRBJ1-1 and V is TRBV19, with 10 bases aligning to TRBD1. V shed 6 bases, J shed 4 bases, and the junction held 2 bases outside the gene matches. The germline V gene encodes CDR1 LNHDA and CDR2 SQIVND (reference sequence). This CDR3 is built from 13 residues. Here the CDR3 DNA reads TGTGCCAGTAGGACAGGGGGCTCCACTGAAGCTTTCTTT. Protein product: CASRTGGSTEAFF.

This clone has just a few counts. The rearrangement uses TRBV9 and TRBJ2-3, with 7 bases that match TRBD2. This CDR3 region has 15 residues. CDR1 and CDR2 (germline): SGDLS, YYNGEE. V lost 0 bases to trimming and J lost 3 bases; unmatched junction nucleotides: 4. The CDR3 loop reads CASSVGSSGTDTQYF. CDR3 nucleotide sequence: TGTGCCAGCAGCGTAGGGTCTAGCGGAACAGATACGCAGTATTTT.

V is TRBV4-3 and J is TRBJ2-3, with 7 bases that match TRBD2. V shed 1 base, J shed 2 bases, and the junction held 6 bases outside the gene matches. The CDR3 totals 16 residues. CDR1 and CDR2 (germline): LGHNA, YSLEER. Written as DNA, the CDR3 is TGCGCCAGCAGCCAAGGGGTAGCGGGCAACACAGATACGCAGTATTTT. It translates to CASSQGVAGNTDTQYF.

This chain links TRBV29-1 with TRBJ1-1, with a tentative D call TRBD1 (6 bases). Germline V gene sequence: CDR1 SQVTM, CDR2 ANQGSEA. This CDR3 spans 15 amino acids. V lost 1 base and J 6 bases, leaving 18 bases between the germline ends. CDR3 DNA: TGCAGCGTTGAAGCCCACAGGGTAAGCTCCTCTGAAGCTTTCTTT. It yields the protein CSVEAHRVSSSEAFF.

This chain links TRBV4-3 with TRBJ1-4; TRBD1 matches 10 bases. In germline, CDR1 is LGHNA, CDR2 YSLEER. V trimming: 5 bases; J trimming: 5 bases; junction bases outside the gene matches: 8. This CDR3 has 16 amino acids. CDR3 coding DNA: TGCGCCAGCAGCTTTTCCCGGGACAGGGGCAATGAAAAACTGTTTTTT. Translation gives CASSFSRDRGNEKLFF.

This clone was found once. This chain connects TRBV6-5 to TRBJ1-1; D gene unclear. Germline CDR1 is MNHEY and CDR2 is SVGAGI. The CDR3 length is 15 residues. The germline V and J ends were trimmed by 0 bases and 0 bases, with 8 bases remaining between them. The CDR3 reads CASSYSNTVNTEAFF. In DNA, the CDR3 is TGTGCCAGCAGTTACTCGAACACGGTGAACACTGAAGCTTTCTTT.

This clone was detected only once. The chain recombines TRBV23-1 with TRBJ2-3; D is perhaps TRBD2 (5 bases). TRBV23-1 is recorded as an ORF, its role being uncertain. Trimming pared 5 bases from V and 0 bases from J, leaving 15 bases between. The CDR3 length is 16 residues. The CDR3: CASSGPLRDSTDTQYF. CDR3 sequence (DNA): TGCGCCAGCAGTGGGCCCTTGAGGGATAGCACAGATACGCAGTATTTT.

This clone is judged medium-sized. The chain is built from TRBV5-6 and TRBJ1-1, with TRBD1 matching 7 bases. The CDR3 length is 13 residues. Germline CDR1 reads SGHDT; CDR2 reads YYEEEE. V shed 5 bases, J shed 3 bases, and the junction held 4 bases outside the gene matches. This CDR3 is CASRATGDTEAFF. CDR3 bases: TGTGCCAGCAGGGCTACAGGGGACACTGAAGCTTTCTTT.

This chain connects TRBV5-8 to TRBJ2-1; TRBD2 might be the D (5 bases). The germline CDR1 and CDR2 sequences are SGHTS and YDEGEE. V was cut by 5 bases and J by 8 bases, with 14 bases left in between. The CDR3 covers 13 residues. CDR3 residues: CASSWGAGYEQFF. CDR3 nucleotide sequence: TGTGCCAGCAGTTGGGGAGCAGGCTATGAGCAGTTCTTC.

The chain combines TRBV7-9 with TRBJ2-1, with D perhaps TRBD2 (6 bases). Trimming left V 2 bases short and J 0 bases short, with 14 bases between. Looked up from germline, CDR1 is SEHNR and CDR2 is FQNEAQ (reference sequence). The CDR3 is made up of 17 amino acids. The CDR3 is CASSLHPVGGSYNEQFF. CDR3 in DNA: TGTGCCAGCAGCTTACACCCCGTCGGGGGCTCCTACAATGAGCAGTTCTTC.

The V gene is TRBV15, the J gene TRBJ2-5; D may be TRBD2 (5 bases). The ends were cut back, 5 bases at V and 5 bases at J, with 15 bases in the middle. CDR1 and CDR2 (germline): LNHNV, YYDKDF (reference sequence). CDR3 size: 14 residues. CDR3 sequence reads: CATSGGLAGETQYF. The CDR3 DNA sequence: TGTGCCACCAGCGGTGGGCTAGCCGGGGAGACCCAGTACTTC.

The chain carries TRBV28 and TRBJ1-2, with D possibly being TRBD1 (5 bases). Germline lookup yields CDR1 MDHEN and CDR2 SYDVKM. The ends were cut back, 6 bases at V and 8 bases at J, with 16 bases in the middle. The CDR3 contains 13 residues. CDR3 bases: TGTGCCAGCAGGGCCCAGCAGGGTTACGGCTACACCTTC. Protein product: CASRAQQGYGYTF.

In its sample, this clone was seen once. J is TRBJ2-7 and V is TRBV7-2; D may correspond to TRBD1 or TRBD2 (5 bases each). V shed 10 bases and J shed 2 bases, with 12 bases lying between them. The CDR3 has 12 amino acids. CDR1 is SGHTA, CDR2 FQGNSA, per germline. This chain's CDR3 is CATGTVTYEQYF. In DNA, the CDR3 is TGTGCCACGGGGACGGTTACCTACGAGCAGTACTTC.

The V gene is TRBV27, the J gene TRBJ1-1; D unresolved. The CDR3 covers 15 residues. The germline gives CDR1 MNHEY, CDR2 SMNVEV (reference sequence). V lost 7 bases to trimming and J lost 1 base, with 16 bases between them. The chain's CDR3 is CASTLGTPGNTEAFF. The CDR3 DNA is TGTGCCAGCACCCTGGGCACCCCGGGGAACACTGAAGCTTTCTTT.

This clone has only a few counts. This chain connects TRBV9 to TRBJ2-3; perhaps D is TRBD1 or TRBD2 (6 bases each). V was pared by 2 bases and J by 6 bases, with 10 bases between. The CDR3 runs 13 residues. In germline, CDR1 is SGDLS, CDR2 YYNGEE. In DNA form, the CDR3 reads TGTGCCAGCAGCGTGGGGGGCGAGGATACGCAGTATTTT. Protein product: CASSVGGEDTQYF.

V usage is TRBV7-9 and J usage is TRBJ1-2; a possible D gene is TRBD1 (5 bases). CDR3 length equals 16 residues. V lost 5 bases, J lost 2 bases, and 18 bases lay in between. Per the germline V gene, CDR1 is SEHNR and CDR2 is FQNEAQ (reference sequence). In nucleotides, the CDR3 is TGTGCCAGCAGCCAGAGTGGGGACTTCGAGAACTATGGCTACACCTTC. Its protein is CASSQSGDFENYGYTF.

The table lists this clone with a count of one. The chain has TRBV16 and TRBJ2-7; TRBD1 matches at 9 bases. Germline values: CDR1 KGHSY, CDR2 FQNENV. J gave up 5 bases and V 0 bases, and 5 bases lay outside the gene matches. This CDR3 has 15 amino acids. CDR3 sequence: CASSQSRTGADEQYF. Written as DNA, the CDR3 is TGTGCCAGCAGCCAATCCCGGACAGGGGCCGACGAGCAGTACTTC.

CDR3 sequence: CAWSVGRLYEQYF. For the CDR3, the DNA is TGTGCCTGGAGTGTAGGCAGGTTATACGAGCAGTACTTC. The rearrangement joins TRBV30 to TRBJ2-7, with D uncertain. Germline-derived CDR1 and CDR2 are GTSNPN and SVGIG (reference sequence). V lost 0 bases and J lost 4, with 10 bases in between. The CDR3 spans 13 residues.